These T cell receptor beta chains were read from a single sample in a study of CD8 T cells in ankylosing spondylitis. Each CDR3 protein gets one entry after TCRdb re-called the 5' RACE reads with MiXCR. The repertoire has about 360,000 distinct CDR3 sequences, approximately 20% of them found once; the top ten carry around 13%. The sample comprised blood, either unsorted or a sorted T cell fraction (not recorded which). The receptors shown here come from a male donor with ankylosing spondylitis or in good health (not recorded which). The CDR3 runs from the conserved cysteine through the conserved F or W. A D gene is named only where the DNA matches it firmly. Expanded clones get a size class; other rows say once, few or many, or leave the size out.

d_gene	v_gene	abundance	j_gene	CDR3aa	CDR3nt
TRBD2	TRBV7-2	-	TRBJ2-1	CASSFVAGAVNEQFF	TGTGCCAGCAGCTTTGTAGCGGGGGCGGTCAATGAGCAGTTCTTC
-	TRBV6-4	few	TRBJ2-2	CASSESITGELFF	TGTGCCAGCAGTGAATCGATAACCGGGGAGCTGTTTTTT
TRBD1	TRBV27	-	TRBJ1-3	CASRQTGIGNTIYF	TGTGCCAGCAGACAGACAGGGATTGGAAACACCATATATTTT
-	TRBV3-1	-	TRBJ1-2	CASSHSGTDYGYTF	TGTGCCAGCAGCCACTCCGGGACGGACTATGGCTACACCTTC
TRBD1	TRBV29-1	few	TRBJ1-4	CSVQGVATNEKLFF	TGCAGCGTGCAGGGGGTGGCAACTAATGAAAAACTGTTTTTT
-	TRBV7-2	-	TRBJ2-1	CASSSDQPGLGNEQFF	TGTGCCAGCAGCTCGGACCAGCCCGGGTTGGGCAATGAGCAGTTCTTC
-	TRBV5-6	-	TRBJ1-2	CASSWTEDGYTF	TGTGCCAGCAGCTGGACAGAAGATGGCTACACCTTC
TRBD2	TRBV7-8	few	TRBJ2-2	CASSPLRGAGLTGELFF	TGTGCCAGCAGCCCACTCCGCGGAGCGGGGCTCACCGGGGAGCTGTTTTTT
-	TRBV12-3/TRBV12-4	-	TRBJ1-2	CASTRTGWDGYTF	TGTGCCAGCACCAGAACGGGGTGGGACGGCTACACCTTC
-	TRBV5-1	few	TRBJ2-7	CASSWDIAWEQYF	TGCGCCAGCAGCTGGGACATAGCTTGGGAGCAGTACTTC
TRBD1	TRBV6-4	-	TRBJ2-1	CASSNLTGTGAPHEQFF	TGTGCCAGCAGTAACCTCACCGGGACAGGGGCCCCCCATGAGCAGTTCTTC
TRBD2	TRBV12-3/TRBV12-4	-	TRBJ2-1	CASSLSGGRFSYNEQFF	TGTGCCAGCAGTTTAAGCGGGGGCCGCTTTTCCTACAATGAGCAGTTCTTC
-	TRBV2	-	TRBJ2-3	CASSKLISTDTQYF	TGTGCCAGCAGTAAGCTTATTAGCACAGATACGCAGTATTTT
-	TRBV12-3/TRBV12-4	-	TRBJ2-2	CASSSGAPGELFF	TGTGCCAGCAGTTCCGGGGCCCCCGGGGAGCTGTTTTTT
TRBD2	TRBV6-5	-	TRBJ2-2	CASSYAGGQAGELFF	TGTGCCAGCAGTTACGCGGGGGGGCAGGCCGGGGAGCTGTTTTTT
TRBD2	TRBV10-3	-	TRBJ2-3	CAIGGVAGGTTDTQYF	TGTGCCATCGGGGGCGTAGCGGGGGGTACAACAGATACGCAGTATTTT
TRBD2	TRBV20-1	-	TRBJ2-3	CSASYVGLASTDTQYF	TGCAGTGCTAGTTACGTAGGACTAGCCAGCACAGATACGCAGTATTTT
TRBD1	TRBV9	few	TRBJ2-7	CASSLETGAFYEQYF	TGTGCCAGCAGCTTAGAGACAGGGGCCTTCTACGAGCAGTACTTC
TRBD2	TRBV29-1	few	TRBJ2-3	CSVEGLAGEDTQYF	TGCAGCGTTGAGGGCCTAGCGGGGGAAGATACGCAGTATTTT
TRBD2	TRBV20-1	few	TRBJ2-7	CSAGTSADLYEQYF	TGCAGTGCTGGGACTAGTGCTGATCTCTACGAGCAGTACTTC
TRBD1	TRBV4-1	few	TRBJ2-1	CASSRLIGTGDNEQFF	TGCGCCAGCAGCCGGCTAATCGGGACAGGGGACAATGAGCAGTTCTTC
-	TRBV11-2	few	TRBJ2-4	CASSRIPARRRENIQYF	TGTGCCAGCAGCCGAATCCCCGCTCGGAGGAGGGAAAACATTCAGTACTTC
TRBD2	TRBV20-1	-	TRBJ2-7	CSARDIAGDHPYEQYF	TGCAGTGCTAGAGATATCGCGGGGGACCACCCCTACGAGCAGTACTTC
TRBD2	TRBV20-1	few	TRBJ2-1	CSARHLSGGPYNEQFF	TGCAGTGCTAGACACCTTAGCGGGGGGCCCTACAATGAGCAGTTCTTC
-	TRBV28	-	TRBJ2-3	CASSPLVGRTDTQYF	TGTGCCAGCAGTCCCTTAGTAGGAAGGACAGATACGCAGTATTTT
TRBD1	TRBV12-3/TRBV12-4	-	TRBJ1-6	CASSIRQGGNSPLHF	TGTGCCAGCAGTATAAGACAGGGGGGAAATTCACCCCTCCACTTT
TRBD1	TRBV6-5	-	TRBJ2-7	CASSYFRQGHEQYF	TGTGCCAGCAGTTACTTCAGACAGGGCCACGAGCAGTACTTC
-	TRBV20-1	once	TRBJ2-4	CSAAGFPKNIQYF	TGCAGTGCGGCAGGGTTTCCCAAAAACATTCAGTACTTC
TRBD2	TRBV6-5	few	TRBJ2-3	CASSYGEGGDTQYF	TGTGCCAGCAGTTACGGGGAGGGAGGGGATACGCAGTATTTT
TRBD1	TRBV29-1	few	TRBJ2-2	CSGATGPLGELFF	TGCAGCGGCGCGACAGGGCCTTTGGGGGAGCTGTTTTTT
TRBD2	TRBV29-1	many	TRBJ2-1	CSVEPAGVNEQFF	TGCAGCGTTGAACCAGCGGGGGTCAATGAGCAGTTCTTC
-	TRBV10-3	-	TRBJ1-4	CAISEVDGGEKLFF	TGTGCCATCAGTGAAGTAGATGGGGGTGAAAAACTGTTTTTT
-	TRBV7-8	once	TRBJ2-3	CASSLGLRPTDTQYF	TGTGCCAGCAGCTTAGGTCTCCGACCCACAGATACGCAGTATTTT
TRBD1	TRBV7-3	-	TRBJ2-1	CASSPVTGVLSSYNEQFF	TGTGCCAGCAGCCCGGTTACAGGGGTCCTAAGCTCCTACAATGAGCAGTTCTTC
-	TRBV7-6	few	TRBJ1-2	CASSFGGGLGYTF	TGTGCCAGCAGCTTTGGTGGGGGATTGGGCTACACCTTC
TRBD1	TRBV5-6	once	TRBJ2-1	CASSYRTGAREQFF	TGTGCCAGCAGCTATAGGACAGGGGCGAGGGAGCAGTTCTTC
TRBD1	TRBV4-1	few	TRBJ1-5	CASSQDGGQGYQPQHF	TGCGCCAGCAGCCAAGATGGGGGACAGGGGTATCAGCCCCAGCATTTT